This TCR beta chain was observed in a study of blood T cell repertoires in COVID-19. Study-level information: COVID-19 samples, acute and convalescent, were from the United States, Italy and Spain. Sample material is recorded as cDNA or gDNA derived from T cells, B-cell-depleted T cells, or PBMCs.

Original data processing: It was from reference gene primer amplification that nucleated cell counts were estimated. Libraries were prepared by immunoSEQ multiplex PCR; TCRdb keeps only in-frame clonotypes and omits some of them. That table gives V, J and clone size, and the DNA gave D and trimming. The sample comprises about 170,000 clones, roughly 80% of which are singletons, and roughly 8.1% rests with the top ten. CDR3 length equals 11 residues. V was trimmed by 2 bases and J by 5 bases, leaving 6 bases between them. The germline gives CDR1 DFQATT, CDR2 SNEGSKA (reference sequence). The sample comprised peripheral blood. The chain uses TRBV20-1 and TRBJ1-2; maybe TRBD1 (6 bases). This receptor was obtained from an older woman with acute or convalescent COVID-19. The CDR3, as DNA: TGCAGTGCTAGACAGGGGTATGGCTACACCTTC. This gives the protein CSARQGYGYTF.